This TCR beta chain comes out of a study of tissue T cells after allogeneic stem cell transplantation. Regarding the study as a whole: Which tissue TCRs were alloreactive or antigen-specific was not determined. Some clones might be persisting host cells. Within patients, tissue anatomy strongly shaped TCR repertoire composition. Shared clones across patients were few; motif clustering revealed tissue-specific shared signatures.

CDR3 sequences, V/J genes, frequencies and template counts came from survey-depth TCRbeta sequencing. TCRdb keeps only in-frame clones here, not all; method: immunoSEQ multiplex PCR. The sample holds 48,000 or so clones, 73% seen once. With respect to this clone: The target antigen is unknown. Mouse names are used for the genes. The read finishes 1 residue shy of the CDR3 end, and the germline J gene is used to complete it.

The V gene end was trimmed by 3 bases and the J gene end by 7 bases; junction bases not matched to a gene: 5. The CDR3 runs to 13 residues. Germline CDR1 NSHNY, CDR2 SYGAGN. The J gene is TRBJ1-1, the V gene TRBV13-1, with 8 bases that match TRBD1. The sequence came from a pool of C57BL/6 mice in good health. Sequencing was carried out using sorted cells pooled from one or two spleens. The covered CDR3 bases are TGTGCCAGCAGTGGTCGGGACAGGCAAGAAGTCTTC. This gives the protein CASSGRDRQEVF. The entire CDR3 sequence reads CASSGRDRQEVFF.